This T cell receptor beta chain was sequenced for a study of beta chain features in type 1 diabetes. Study context: Similarity in age, gender and cell yields was seen between patients and healthy donors.

Study-level findings and limits: In all four CD4+ subsets, TCRB CDR3 length was significantly, moderately reduced in type 1 diabetes. The similarity of naive, central memory and Treg TCRB repertoires appeared greater among patients than among healthy donors.

With 2 bases removed from V and 2 bases from J, the gap between germline ends came to 22 bases. The CDR3 consists of 19 residues. Germline V lookup: CDR1 ENHRY, CDR2 SYGVKD. This clone came up a few times. The antigen remains unidentified. Expressed TCRB transcripts were sequenced because the isolated RNA had all been reverse transcribed beforehand. The assay was immunoSEQ multiplex PCR, and TCRdb's table has in-frame clones only and misses some. Of hundreds of thousands of clones in the sample, about 14% were seen once. The sequenced sample was naive CD4+ T cells from blood. This sequence joins TRBV10-3 and TRBJ2-1, with TRBD2 as a possible D gene (5 bases). The origin of this receptor is a young man with type 1 diabetes. This CDR3 is CAISERRRYRPETYNEQFF. The DNA for the CDR3 is TGTGCCATCAGTGAGAGAAGGAGGTACCGACCCGAAACCTACAATGAGCAGTTCTTC.